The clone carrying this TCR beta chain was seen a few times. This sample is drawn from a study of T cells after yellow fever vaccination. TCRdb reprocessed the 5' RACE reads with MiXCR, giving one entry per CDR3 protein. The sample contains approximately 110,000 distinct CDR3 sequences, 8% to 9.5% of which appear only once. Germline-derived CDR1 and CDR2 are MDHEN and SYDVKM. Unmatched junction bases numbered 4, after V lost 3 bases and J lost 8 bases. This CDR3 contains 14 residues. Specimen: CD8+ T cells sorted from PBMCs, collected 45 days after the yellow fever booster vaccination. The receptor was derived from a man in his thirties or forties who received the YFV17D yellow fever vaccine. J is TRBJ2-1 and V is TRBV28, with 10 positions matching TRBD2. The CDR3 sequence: CASSFGLAGDEQFF. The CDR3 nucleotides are TGTGCCAGCAGTTTCGGGCTAGCGGGAGATGAGCAGTTCTTC. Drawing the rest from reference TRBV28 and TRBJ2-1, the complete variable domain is DVKVTQSSRYLVKRTGEKVFLECVQDMDHENMFWYRQDPGLGLRLIYFSYDVKMKEKGDIPEGYSVSREKKERFSLILESASTNQTSMYLCASSFGLAGDEQFFGPGTRLTVL.